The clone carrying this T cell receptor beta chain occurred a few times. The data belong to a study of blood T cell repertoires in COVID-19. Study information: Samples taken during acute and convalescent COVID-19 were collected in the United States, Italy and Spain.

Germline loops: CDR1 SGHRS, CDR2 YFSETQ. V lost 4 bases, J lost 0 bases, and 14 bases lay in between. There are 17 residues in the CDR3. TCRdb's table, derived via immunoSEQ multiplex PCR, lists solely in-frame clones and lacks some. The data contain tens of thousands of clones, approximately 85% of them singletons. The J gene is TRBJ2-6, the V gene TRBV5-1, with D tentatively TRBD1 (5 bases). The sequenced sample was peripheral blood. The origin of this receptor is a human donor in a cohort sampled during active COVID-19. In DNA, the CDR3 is TGCGCCAGCAGCCTACAGGTTATTCTCTCTGGGGCCAACGTCCTGACTTTC. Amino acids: CASSLQVILSGANVLTF.